What follows describes a single T cell receptor (beta chain). Cohort 3 recovered donors had two negative PCRs, clearance, or symptom resolution. In the original analysis: Reference gene primer amplification gave estimated nucleated cell counts. Here immunoSEQ multiplex PCR was the method, and the copy in TCRdb shows in-frame clones only, minus some. The V and J calls and clone size were taken over from that table, and D and trimming were inferred from the DNA. The table shows 330,000 or so clones, with roughly 84% occurring only once. The data were obtained in a study of blood T cell repertoires in COVID-19. The wider study: The cDNA or gDNA used as material had been derived from T cells, B-cell-depleted T cells, or PBMCs.

This TCR derives from a woman in her twenties or thirties who had recovered from COVID-19. Sequencing was done on a sample of PBMCs or T cells enriched from blood (not recorded which).

The CDR3 coding sequence is TGTGCCAGTAGTAGCTTTGGGCAGGGAAATCAGCCCCAGCATTTT. It translates to CASSSFGQGNQPQHF. This chain joins TRBV19 and TRBJ1-5; a possible D gene is TRBD1 (5 bases). The CDR3 runs 15 residues. The V and J ends lost 4 bases and 4 bases respectively, with 14 bases between them. CDR1 LNHDA and CDR2 SQIVND come from the germline V gene (reference sequence).